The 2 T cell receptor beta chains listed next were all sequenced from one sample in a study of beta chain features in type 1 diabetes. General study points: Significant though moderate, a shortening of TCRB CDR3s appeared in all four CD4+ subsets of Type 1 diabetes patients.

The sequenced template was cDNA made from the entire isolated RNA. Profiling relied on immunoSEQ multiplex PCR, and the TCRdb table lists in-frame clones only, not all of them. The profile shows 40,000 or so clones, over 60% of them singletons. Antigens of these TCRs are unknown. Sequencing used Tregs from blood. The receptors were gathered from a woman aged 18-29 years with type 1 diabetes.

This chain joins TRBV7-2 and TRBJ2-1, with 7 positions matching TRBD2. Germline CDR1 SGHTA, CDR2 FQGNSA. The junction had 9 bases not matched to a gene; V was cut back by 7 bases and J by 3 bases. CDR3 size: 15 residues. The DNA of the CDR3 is TGTGCCAGCATTCCTTCGGGCGGGAGCTACAATGAGCAGTTCTTC. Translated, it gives CASIPSGGSYNEQFF.

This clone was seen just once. The CDR3 nucleotides are TGCGCCAGCAGTTTTAGCCTCTCTGGGGCCAACGTCCTGACTTTC. It encodes CASSFSLSGANVLTF. The chain carries TRBV5-1 and TRBJ2-6; D is ambiguous. Germline V gives CDR1 SGHRS, CDR2 YFSETQ. V gave up 5 bases and J gave up 0 bases, with 9 bases separating them. The CDR3 is made up of 15 amino acids.